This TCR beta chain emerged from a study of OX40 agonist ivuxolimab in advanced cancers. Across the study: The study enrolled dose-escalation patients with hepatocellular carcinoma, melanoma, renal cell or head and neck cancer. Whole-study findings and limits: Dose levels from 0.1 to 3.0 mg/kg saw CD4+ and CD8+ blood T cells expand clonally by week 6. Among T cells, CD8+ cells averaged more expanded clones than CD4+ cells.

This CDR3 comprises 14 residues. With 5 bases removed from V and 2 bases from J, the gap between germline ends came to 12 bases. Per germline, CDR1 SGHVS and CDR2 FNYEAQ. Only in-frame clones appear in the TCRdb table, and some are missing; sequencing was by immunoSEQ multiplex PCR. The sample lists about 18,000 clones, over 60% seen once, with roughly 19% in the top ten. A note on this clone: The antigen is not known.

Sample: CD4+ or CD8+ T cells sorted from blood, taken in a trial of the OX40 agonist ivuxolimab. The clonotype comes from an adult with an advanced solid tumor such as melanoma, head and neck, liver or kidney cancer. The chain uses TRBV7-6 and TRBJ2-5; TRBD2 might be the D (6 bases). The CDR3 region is CASSNTRGQETQYF. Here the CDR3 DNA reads TGTGCCAGCAGCAACACCCGGGGGCAAGAGACCCAGTACTTC.